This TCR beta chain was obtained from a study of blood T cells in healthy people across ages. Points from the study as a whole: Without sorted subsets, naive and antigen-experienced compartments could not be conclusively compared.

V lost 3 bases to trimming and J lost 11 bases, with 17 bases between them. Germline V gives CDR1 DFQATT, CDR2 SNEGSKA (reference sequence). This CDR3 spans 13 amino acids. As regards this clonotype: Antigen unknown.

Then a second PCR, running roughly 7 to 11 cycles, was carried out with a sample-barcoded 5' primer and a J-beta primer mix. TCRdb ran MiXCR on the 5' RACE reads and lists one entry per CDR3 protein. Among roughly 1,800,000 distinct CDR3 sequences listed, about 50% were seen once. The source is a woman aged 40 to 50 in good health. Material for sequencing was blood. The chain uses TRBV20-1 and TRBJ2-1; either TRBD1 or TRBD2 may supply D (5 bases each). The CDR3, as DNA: TGCAGTGCTAGTGCGAACTTCGGGGACCAGCAGTTCTTC. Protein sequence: CSASANFGDQQFF.